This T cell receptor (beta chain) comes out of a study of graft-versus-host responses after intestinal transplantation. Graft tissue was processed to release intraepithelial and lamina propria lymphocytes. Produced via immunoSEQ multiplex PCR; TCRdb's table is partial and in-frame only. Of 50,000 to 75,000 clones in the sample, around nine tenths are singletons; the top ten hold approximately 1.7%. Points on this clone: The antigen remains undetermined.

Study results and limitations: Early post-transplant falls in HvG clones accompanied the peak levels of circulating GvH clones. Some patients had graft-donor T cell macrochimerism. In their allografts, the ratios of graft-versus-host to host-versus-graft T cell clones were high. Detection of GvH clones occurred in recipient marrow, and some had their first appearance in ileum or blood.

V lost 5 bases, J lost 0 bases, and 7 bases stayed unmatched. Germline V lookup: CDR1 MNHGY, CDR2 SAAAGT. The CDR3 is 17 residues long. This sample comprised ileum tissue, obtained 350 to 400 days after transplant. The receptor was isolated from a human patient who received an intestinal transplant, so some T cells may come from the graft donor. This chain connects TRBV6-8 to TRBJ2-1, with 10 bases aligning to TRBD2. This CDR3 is CASSPIRLAGSYNEQFF. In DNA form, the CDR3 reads TGTGCCAGCAGTCCCATCCGACTAGCGGGCTCCTACAATGAGCAGTTCTTC.